This entry describes one T cell receptor beta chain. Profiling relied on immunoSEQ multiplex PCR, and the TCRdb table lists in-frame clones only, not all of them. This sample has 7,000 to 9,500 clones, with over 85% found just once. This sample stems from a study of monozygotic twins with cystic fibrosis. The CDR3 totals 14 residues. Germline CDR1 and CDR2: SEHNR and FQNEAQ (reference sequence). With 5 bases removed from V and 0 bases from J, the gap between germline ends came to 9 bases. The TCR originated in a boy between 2 and 15 years old with cystic fibrosis. The chain is built from TRBV7-9 and TRBJ2-3, with unresolved D. Sample: blood. The CDR3 region is CASSPLVSTDTQYF. CDR3 DNA: TGTGCCAGCAGCCCGCTGGTTAGCACAGATACGCAGTATTTT.